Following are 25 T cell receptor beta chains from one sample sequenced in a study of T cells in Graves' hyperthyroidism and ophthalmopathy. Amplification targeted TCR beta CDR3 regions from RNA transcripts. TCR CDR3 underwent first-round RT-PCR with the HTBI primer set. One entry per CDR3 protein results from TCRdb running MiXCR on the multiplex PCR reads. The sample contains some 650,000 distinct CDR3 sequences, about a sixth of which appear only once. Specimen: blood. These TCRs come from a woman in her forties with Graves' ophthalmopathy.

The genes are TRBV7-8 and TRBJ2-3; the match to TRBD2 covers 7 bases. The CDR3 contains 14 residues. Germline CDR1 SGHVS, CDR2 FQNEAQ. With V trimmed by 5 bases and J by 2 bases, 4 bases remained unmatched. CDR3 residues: CASSRGVPTDTQYF. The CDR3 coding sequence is TGTGCCAGCAGCCGGGGGGTTCCCACAGATACGCAGTATTTT.

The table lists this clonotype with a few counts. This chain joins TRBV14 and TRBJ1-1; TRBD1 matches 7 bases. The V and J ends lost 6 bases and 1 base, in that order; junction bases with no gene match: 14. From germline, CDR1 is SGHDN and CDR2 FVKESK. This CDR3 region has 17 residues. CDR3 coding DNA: TGTGCCAGCAGGCCCGGCTTGATGAGGGGGCCGAACACTGAAGCTTTCTTT. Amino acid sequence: CASRPGLMRGPNTEAFF.

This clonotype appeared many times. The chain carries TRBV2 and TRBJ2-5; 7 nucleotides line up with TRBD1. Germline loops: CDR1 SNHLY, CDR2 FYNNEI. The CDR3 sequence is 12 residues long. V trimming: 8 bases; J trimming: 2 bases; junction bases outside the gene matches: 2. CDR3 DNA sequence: TGTGCCAGCGGGGGACAGCAAGAGACCCAGTACTTC. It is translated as CASGGQQETQYF.

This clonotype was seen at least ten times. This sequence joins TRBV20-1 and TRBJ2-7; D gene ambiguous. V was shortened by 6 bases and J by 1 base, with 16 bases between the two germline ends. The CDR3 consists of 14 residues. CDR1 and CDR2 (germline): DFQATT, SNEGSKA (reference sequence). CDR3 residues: CSALRPAASYEQYF. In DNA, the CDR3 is TGCAGTGCCCTCCGACCGGCGGCTTCCTACGAGCAGTACTTC.

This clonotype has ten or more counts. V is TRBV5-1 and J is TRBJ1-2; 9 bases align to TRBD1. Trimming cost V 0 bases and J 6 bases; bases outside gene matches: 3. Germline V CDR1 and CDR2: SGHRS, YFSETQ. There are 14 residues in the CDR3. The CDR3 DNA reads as TGCGCCAGCAGCTTGGACCGGGACAGGGATGGCTACACCTTC. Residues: CASSLDRDRDGYTF.

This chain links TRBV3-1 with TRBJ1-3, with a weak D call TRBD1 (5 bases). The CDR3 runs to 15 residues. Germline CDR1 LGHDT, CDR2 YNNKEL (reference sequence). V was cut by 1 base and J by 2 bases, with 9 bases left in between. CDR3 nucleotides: TGTGCCAGCAGCCAAGGGGGGGAACCTGGAAACACCATATATTTT. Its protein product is CASSQGGEPGNTIYF.

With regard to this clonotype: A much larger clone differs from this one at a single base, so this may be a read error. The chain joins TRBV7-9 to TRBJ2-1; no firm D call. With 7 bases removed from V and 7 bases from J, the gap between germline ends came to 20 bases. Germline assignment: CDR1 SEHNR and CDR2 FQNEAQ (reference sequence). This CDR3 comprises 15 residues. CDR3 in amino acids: CASNQGRSDQNEQFF. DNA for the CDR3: TGTGCCAGCAACCAAGGCCGGAGCGATCAGAATGAGCAGTTCTTC.

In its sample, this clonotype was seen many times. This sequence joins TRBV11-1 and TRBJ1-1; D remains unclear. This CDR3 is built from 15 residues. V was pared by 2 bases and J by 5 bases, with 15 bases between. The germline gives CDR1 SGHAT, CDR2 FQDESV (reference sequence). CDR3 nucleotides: TGTGCCAGCAGCTTAAGAGAGGGTGAGGAAACTGAAGCTTTCTTT. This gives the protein CASSLREGEETEAFF. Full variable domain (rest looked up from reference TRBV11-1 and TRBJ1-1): EAEVAQSPRYKITEKSQAVAFWCDPISGHATLYWYRQILGQGPELLVQFQDESVVDDSQLPKDRFSAERLKGVDSTLKIQPAELGDSAMYLCASSLREGEETEAFFGQGTRLTVV.

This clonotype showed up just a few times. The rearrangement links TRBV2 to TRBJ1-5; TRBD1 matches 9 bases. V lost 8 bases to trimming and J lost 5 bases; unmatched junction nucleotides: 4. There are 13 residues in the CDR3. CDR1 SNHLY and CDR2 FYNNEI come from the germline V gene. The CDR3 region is CASGGTGYQPQHF. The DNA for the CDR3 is TGTGCCAGCGGCGGGACAGGGTATCAGCCCCAGCATTTT.

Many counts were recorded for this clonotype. As DNA, the CDR3 is TGCAGTGCTTTATTCCGGGACGGGGAAGCTTTCTTT. It encodes CSALFRDGEAFF. The genes are TRBV20-1 and TRBJ1-1, with D possibly TRBD1 on 5 matching bases. Trimming pared 5 bases from V and 8 bases from J, leaving 15 bases between. Germline V gene lookup returns CDR1 DFQATT and CDR2 SNEGSKA (reference sequence). This CDR3 spans 12 amino acids.

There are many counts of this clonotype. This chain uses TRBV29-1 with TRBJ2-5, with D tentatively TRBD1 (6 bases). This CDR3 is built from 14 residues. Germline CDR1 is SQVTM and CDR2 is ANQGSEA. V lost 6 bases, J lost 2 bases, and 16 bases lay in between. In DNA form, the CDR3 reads TGCAGCGTCGCCTCGAGGGGACAACAAGAGACCCAGTACTTC. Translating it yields CSVASRGQQETQYF.

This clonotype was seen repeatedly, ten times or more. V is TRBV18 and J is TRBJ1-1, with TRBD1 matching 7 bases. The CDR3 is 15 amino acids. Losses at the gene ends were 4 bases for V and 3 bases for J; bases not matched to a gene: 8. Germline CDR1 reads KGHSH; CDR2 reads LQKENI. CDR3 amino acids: CASSLSTGTDTEAFF. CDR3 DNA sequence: TGTGCCAGCTCACTATCGACAGGGACGGACACTGAAGCTTTCTTT.

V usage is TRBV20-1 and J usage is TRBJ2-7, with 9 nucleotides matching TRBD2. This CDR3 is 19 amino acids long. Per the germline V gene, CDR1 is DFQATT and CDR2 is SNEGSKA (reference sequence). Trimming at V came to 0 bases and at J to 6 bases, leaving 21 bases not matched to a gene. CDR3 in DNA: TGCAGTGCTAGAGATCCTAGGGCTAGCGGGACCACCCGGGGGAGCGAGCAGTACTTC. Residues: CSARDPRASGTTRGSEQYF.

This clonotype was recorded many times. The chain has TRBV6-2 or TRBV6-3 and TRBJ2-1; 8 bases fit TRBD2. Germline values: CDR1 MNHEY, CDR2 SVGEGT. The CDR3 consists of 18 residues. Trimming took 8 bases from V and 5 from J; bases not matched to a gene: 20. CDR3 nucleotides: TGTGCCAGCGCTGCCCTAATTAAGAGCGGGAGACCCGACAATGAGCAGTTCTTC. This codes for CASAALIKSGRPDNEQFF.

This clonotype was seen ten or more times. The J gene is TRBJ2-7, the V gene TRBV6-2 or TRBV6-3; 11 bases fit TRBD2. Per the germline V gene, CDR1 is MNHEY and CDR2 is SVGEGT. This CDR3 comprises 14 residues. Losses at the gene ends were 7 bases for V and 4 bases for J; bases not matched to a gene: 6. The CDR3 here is CASKPGLAAYEQYF. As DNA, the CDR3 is TGTGCCAGCAAGCCGGGACTAGCGGCATACGAGCAGTACTTC.

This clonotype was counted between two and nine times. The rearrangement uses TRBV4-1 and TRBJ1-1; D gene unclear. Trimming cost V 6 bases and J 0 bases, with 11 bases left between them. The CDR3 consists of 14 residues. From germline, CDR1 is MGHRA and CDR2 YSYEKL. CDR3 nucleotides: TGCGCCAGCAGTCGTCCGACGCTGAACACTGAAGCTTTCTTT. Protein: CASSRPTLNTEAFF.

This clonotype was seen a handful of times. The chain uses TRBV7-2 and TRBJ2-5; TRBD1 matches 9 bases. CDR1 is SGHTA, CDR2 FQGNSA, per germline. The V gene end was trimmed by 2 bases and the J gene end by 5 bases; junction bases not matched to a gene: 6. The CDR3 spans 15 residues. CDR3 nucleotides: TGTGCCAGCAGCTTATCGTGGGACAGGGTCGAGACCCAGTACTTC. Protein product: CASSLSWDRVETQYF.

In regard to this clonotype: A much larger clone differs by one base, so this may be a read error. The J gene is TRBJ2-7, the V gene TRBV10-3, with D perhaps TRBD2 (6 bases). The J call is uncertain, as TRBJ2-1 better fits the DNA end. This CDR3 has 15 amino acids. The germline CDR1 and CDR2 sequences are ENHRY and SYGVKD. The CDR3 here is CAISATGTASYEQFF. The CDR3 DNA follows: TGTGCCATCAGTGCAACCGGGACTGCATCCTACGAGCAGTTCTTC.

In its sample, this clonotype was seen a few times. The CDR3, as DNA: TGTGCCAGCAGTTACGCTGAGTGGGATTCACCCCTCCACTTT. It codes for CASSYAEWDSPLHF. The rearrangement uses TRBV6-2 or TRBV6-3 and TRBJ1-6; D is ambiguous. V lost 2 bases to trimming and J lost 8 bases, with 10 bases between them. This CDR3 has 14 residues. From germline, CDR1 is MNHEY and CDR2 SVGEGT.

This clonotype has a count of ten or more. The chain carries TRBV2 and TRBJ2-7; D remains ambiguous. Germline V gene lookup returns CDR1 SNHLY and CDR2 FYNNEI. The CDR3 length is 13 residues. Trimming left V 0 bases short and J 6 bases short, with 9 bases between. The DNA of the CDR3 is TGTGCCAGCAGTGAAGCGCCGATACGCGAGCAGTACTTC. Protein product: CASSEAPIREQYF.

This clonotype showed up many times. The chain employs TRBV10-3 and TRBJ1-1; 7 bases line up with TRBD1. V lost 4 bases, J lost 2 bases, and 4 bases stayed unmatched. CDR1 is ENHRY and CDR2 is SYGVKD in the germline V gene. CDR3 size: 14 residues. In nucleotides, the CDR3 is TGTGCCATCAGTGTAGGGACAGCTAACACTGAAGCTTTCTTT. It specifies CAISVGTANTEAFF.

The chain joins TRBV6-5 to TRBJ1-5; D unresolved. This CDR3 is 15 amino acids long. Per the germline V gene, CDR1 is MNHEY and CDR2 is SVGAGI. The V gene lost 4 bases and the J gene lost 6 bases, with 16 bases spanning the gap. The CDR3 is CASSSIVRKGQPQHF. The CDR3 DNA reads TGTGCCAGCAGTTCAATCGTCAGGAAGGGTCAGCCCCAGCATTTT.

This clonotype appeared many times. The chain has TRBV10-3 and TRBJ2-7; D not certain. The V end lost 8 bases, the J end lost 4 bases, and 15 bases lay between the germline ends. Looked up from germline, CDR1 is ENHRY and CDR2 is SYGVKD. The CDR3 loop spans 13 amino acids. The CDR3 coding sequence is TGTGCCATCGCGGCATCCCCTGGTTACGAGCAGTACTTC. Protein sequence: CAIAASPGYEQYF.

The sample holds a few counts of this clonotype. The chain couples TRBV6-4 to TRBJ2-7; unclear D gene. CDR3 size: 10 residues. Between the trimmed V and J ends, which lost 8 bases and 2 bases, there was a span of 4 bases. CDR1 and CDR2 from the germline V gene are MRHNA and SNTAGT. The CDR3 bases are TGTGCCAGCCGGACCTACGAGCAGTACTTC. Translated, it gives CASRTYEQYF.

CDR3 amino acids: CASSQKPAGVAGELFF. In DNA form, the CDR3 reads TGCGCCAGCAGCCAAAAACCCGCGGGGGTGGCCGGGGAGCTGTTTTTT. The chain is built from TRBV4-1 and TRBJ2-2, with TRBD2 matching over 7 bases. This CDR3 is 16 amino acids long. The ends lost 2 bases at V and 6 bases at J; junction bases unmatched: 9. CDR1 is MGHRA and CDR2 is YSYEKL in the germline V gene.